A selection of T cell receptor beta chains follows, all from one sample in a study of T cells and Merkel cell carcinoma outcomes. Generated by immunoSEQ multiplex PCR, the TCRdb table keeps only in-frame clones and is missing some. The sample consists of approximately 7,000 clones, 90% of them appearing once. Sequencing used tumor tissue from Merkel cell carcinoma. The receptors were gathered from a human donor with Merkel cell carcinoma. The CDR3 runs from the conserved cysteine through the conserved F or W. A D gene is named only where the DNA matches it firmly. Clone size is given for some rows only: seen once, a few or many times, or a class if the clone is expanded.

abundance	d_gene	v_gene	j_gene	CDR3aa	CDR3nt
NA	NA	TRBV18	TRBJ1-6	CASSPITGVYNSPLHF	TGTGCCAGCTCACCAATAACAGGAGTTTATAATTCACCCCTCCACTTT
NA	TRBD1	TRBV5-4	TRBJ2-7	CASSQTGRVYEQYF	TGTGCCAGCAGCCAGACAGGGAGAGTCTACGAGCAGTACTTC
NA	NA	TRBV9	TRBJ1-6	CASSPKTSLPLHF	TGTGCCAGCAGCCCCAAGACCTCCCTACCCCTCCACTTT
NA	NA	TRBV7-6	TRBJ1-6	CASSLAAMNSPLHF	TGTGCCAGCAGCTTAGCGGCGATGAATTCACCCCTCCACTTT
NA	NA	TRBV6-1	TRBJ1-5	CASSEQQPQHF	TGTGCCAGCAGTGAACAGCAGCCCCAGCATTTT
NA	TRBD2	TRBV4-3	TRBJ2-1	CASSLHRTSGRQFF	TGCGCCAGCAGCCTTCATAGGACTAGCGGACGGCAGTTCTTC
NA	TRBD1	TRBV29-1	TRBJ1-2	CSAEDRANYGYTF	TGCAGCGCCGAGGACAGGGCGAACTATGGCTACACCTTC
NA	NA	TRBV29-1	TRBJ1-2	CSVDAYGYTF	TGCAGCGTTGATGCCTATGGCTACACCTTC
NA	TRBD1	TRBV5-4	TRBJ1-6	CASSKQGQPNSPLHF	TGTGCCAGCAGCAAACAGGGACAGCCGAATTCACCCCTCCACTTT
NA	TRBD2	TRBV2	TRBJ2-2	CASRREGEGTGELFF	TGTGCCAGCAGGAGGGAAGGGGAGGGGACCGGGGAGCTGTTTTTT
NA	NA	TRBV18	TRBJ1-2	CASSPPTGANYGYTF	TGTGCCAGCTCACCACCGACGGGAGCTAACTATGGCTACACCTTC
NA	NA	TRBV27	TRBJ2-1	CASSFSGSNEQFF	TGTGCCAGCAGTTTCTCGGGTTCGAATGAGCAGTTCTTC
NA	NA	TRBV29-1	TRBJ1-1	CSGEQGMNTEAFF	TGCAGCGGCGAACAGGGAATGAACACTGAAGCTTTCTTT
NA	NA	TRBV5-4	TRBJ2-3	CASSRDFPGADTQYF	TGTGCCAGCAGCCGGGACTTCCCAGGGGCAGATACGCAGTATTTT
once	NA	TRBV7-3	TRBJ2-3	CASSLRADTQYF	TGTGCCAGCAGCTTAAGGGCAGATACGCAGTATTTT
NA	NA	TRBV7-8	TRBJ1-2	CASSLSSNKGGYTF	TGTGCCAGCAGCTTATCTAGTAATAAGGGTGGCTACACCTTC
NA	NA	TRBV6-6	TRBJ1-2	CASSSGVSYGYTF	TGTGCCAGCAGTTCGGGTGTTAGCTATGGCTACACCTTC
NA	NA	TRBV19	TRBJ1-2	CAGLRGFIYGYTF	TGTGCCGGTTTGAGGGGCTTCATCTATGGCTACACCTTC
NA	TRBD1	TRBV9	TRBJ2-5	CASSVANPGTEETQYF	TGTGCCAGCAGCGTAGCCAACCCCGGGACAGAAGAGACCCAGTACTTC
NA	TRBD1	TRBV15	TRBJ2-2	CATRLTGSNTGELFF	TGTGCCACCAGGCTGACAGGGTCGAACACCGGGGAGCTGTTTTTT
NA	NA	TRBV10-3	TRBJ1-2	CAISEGISYGYTF	TGTGCCATCAGTGAGGGGATTTCATATGGCTACACCTTC
once	NA	TRBV9	TRBJ2-3	CASSVAGVASTDTQYF	TGTGCCAGCAGCGTAGCGGGCGTAGCGAGCACAGATACACAGTATTTT
once	TRBD1	TRBV9	TRBJ1-1	CASSPGQGGTEAFF	TGTGCCAGCAGCCCCGGACAGGGAGGGACTGAAGCTTTCTTT
NA	NA	TRBV5-1	TRBJ1-2	CASSSTLNYGYTF	TGCGCCAGCAGCTCGACTCTTAACTATGGCTACACCTTC
NA	NA	TRBV4-1	TRBJ2-5	CASSQDHGRETQYF	TGCGCCAGCAGCCAAGATCACGGAAGAGAGACCCAGTACTTC
NA	NA	TRBV7-2	TRBJ1-1	CASTQGLSEAFF	TGTGCCAGTACCCAGGGGCTGTCTGAAGCTTTCTTT
NA	NA	TRBV7-6	TRBJ2-1	CASSLEGMPNGEQFF	TGTGCCAGCAGCTTAGAAGGGATGCCCAATGGCGAGCAATTCTTC
NA	TRBD1	TRBV7-2	TRBJ2-7	CASSAGTGVYEQYF	TGTGCCAGCAGCGCTGGGACAGGGGTATACGAGCAGTACTTC
NA	TRBD2	TRBV5-4	TRBJ2-1	CASSSRLAGGNEQFF	TGTGCCAGCAGTTCTCGACTAGCGGGGGGTAATGAGCAGTTCTTC
NA	TRBD1	TRBV29-1	TRBJ1-2	CSVGGQGQRDGYTF	TGCAGCGTAGGGGGACAGGGCCAGAGGGATGGCTACACCTTC
NA	NA	TRBV7-6	TRBJ1-4	CASSLGGGTLKKLFF	TGTGCCAGCAGCTTAGGGGGGGGAACTTTGAAGAAACTGTTTTTT
NA	NA	TRBV19	TRBJ2-5	CASNNQGGGKETQYF	TGTGCCAGTAATAATCAGGGTGGAGGCAAAGAGACCCAGTACTTC
NA	TRBD1	TRBV5-6	TRBJ1-2	CASSADRGEYGYTF	TGTGCCAGCAGCGCTGACAGGGGAGAGTATGGCTACACCTTC
NA	TRBD1	TRBV7-9	TRBJ2-3	CASTSFTGTGRTDTQYF	TGTGCCAGCACCTCGTTTACCGGGACAGGGAGGACAGATACGCAGTATTTT
NA	NA	TRBV19	TRBJ2-1	CASTPGPGRYNEQFF	TGTGCCAGTACCCCAGGCCCTGGGCGCTACAATGAGCAGTTCTTC
NA	NA	TRBV18	TRBJ1-2	CASSPLIAQGIQGYTF	TGTGCCAGCTCACCACTTATCGCCCAGGGGATCCAGGGCTACACCTTC
few	NA	TRBV11-2	TRBJ1-5	CASSARGPYEPQHF	TGTGCCAGCAGCGCCAGGGGACCTTATGAGCCCCAGCATTTT
NA	NA	TRBV5-1	TRBJ1-3	CASSPRTDGNTIYF	TGCGCCAGCAGCCCCCGGACGGACGGAAACACCATATATTTT